Shown below are 14 T cell receptor beta chains from a single sample sequenced in a study of radiation and T cells in renal cell carcinoma. Time point indicated: blood 2 weeks post-SBRT. Noted treatment: 15 Gy SBRT to primary tumor, nephrectomy 4 weeks later. TCRdb's table, derived via immunoSEQ multiplex PCR, lists solely in-frame clones and lacks some. The top ten clones hold approximately 13% of a sample with 150,000 or so clones, about nine tenths of them seen once. The sequencing here drew on blood, taken from a patient whose treatment included radiotherapy and nephrectomy. Source of these receptors: a woman aged 45-59 years with renal cell carcinoma.

The V call is TRBV5-5, the J call TRBJ2-7, with a possible D match to TRBD2 (7 bases). The V gene lost 2 bases and the J gene lost 3 bases, with 9 bases spanning the gap. CDR1 and CDR2 (germline): SGHKS, YYEKEE (reference sequence). The CDR3 is 13 residues long. The CDR3: CASSFGGRYEQYF. The CDR3 nucleotides read TGTGCCAGCAGCTTCGGGGGGCGCTACGAGCAGTACTTC.

The V call is TRBV19, the J call TRBJ1-2, with D uncertain. The germline V gene has CDR1 LNHDA and CDR2 SQIVND (reference sequence). Trimming stripped 3 bases from V and 7 bases from J, with 15 bases between. The CDR3 runs 14 residues. This chain's CDR3 is CASSISGLQSGYTF. The CDR3 coding sequence is TGTGCCAGTAGTATTTCCGGCCTCCAGAGTGGCTACACCTTC. The full variable domain, completed using reference TRBV19 and TRBJ1-2, is DGGITQSPKYLFRKEGQNVTLSCEQNLNHDAMYWYRQDPGQGLRLIYYSQIVNDFQKGDIAEGYSVSREKKESFPLTVTSAQKNPTAFYLCASSISGLQSGYTFGSGTRLTVV.

The genes are TRBV7-8 and TRBJ1-3; D not certain. The CDR3 sequence is 15 residues long. The V end was cut by 1 base, the J end by 1 base, with 8 bases between. The germline gives CDR1 SGHVS, CDR2 FQNEAQ. The CDR3 bases are TGTGCCAGCAGCTTAGTTGTGGGTTCTGGAAACACCATATATTTT. Its protein is CASSLVVGSGNTIYF.

V usage is TRBV6-5 and J usage is TRBJ2-4, with D possibly TRBD1 on 6 matching bases. The length of the CDR3 is 13 residues. CDR1 and CDR2 from the germline V gene are MNHEY and SVGAGI. Trimming pared 7 bases from V and 6 bases from J, leaving 13 bases between. CDR3 coding DNA: TGTGCCAGCACAGCAGACAGGTCAAACATTCAGTACTTC. This encodes CASTADRSNIQYF.

This rearrangement joins TRBV23-1 to TRBJ1-2; the D is unclear. TRBV23-1 is treated as an ORF (open reading frame) with a function not yet certain. CDR3 length equals 15 residues. The germline V and J ends were trimmed by 4 bases and 5 bases, with 17 bases remaining between them. In nucleotides, the CDR3 is TGCGCCAGCAGTCGGCCCCCCGACCTCGAGTATGGCTACACCTTC. Its protein is CASSRPPDLEYGYTF.

The V call is TRBV5-1, the J call TRBJ2-3; possibly TRBD1 for D (5 bases). The germline CDR1 and CDR2 sequences are SGHRS and YFSETQ. The length of the CDR3 is 15 residues. Trimming stripped 0 bases from V and 4 bases from J, with 12 bases between. CDR3 sequence: CASSLAYQGPDTQYF. CDR3 nucleotide sequence: TGCGCCAGCAGCTTGGCTTACCAGGGCCCAGATACGCAGTATTTT.

The sample holds one count of this clone. The chain uses TRBV6-6 and TRBJ2-1; D gene uncertain. This CDR3 region has 12 residues. Trimming cost V 3 bases and J 6 bases, with 6 bases left between them. Germline V CDR1 and CDR2: MNHNY, SVGAGI (reference sequence). This chain's CDR3 is CASSYGFNEQFF. DNA for the CDR3: TGTGCCAGCAGTTATGGATTCAATGAGCAGTTCTTC.

V and J are TRBV7-3 and TRBJ2-2, with D perhaps TRBD1 (5 bases). The length of the CDR3 is 15 residues. The ends were cut back, 5 bases at V and 7 bases at J, with 17 bases in the middle. CDR1 SGHTA and CDR2 FQGTGA come from the germline V gene. CDR3 in amino acids: CASSPSAGAVGELFF. In nucleotides, the CDR3 is TGTGCCAGCAGCCCCTCCGCTGGGGCGGTCGGGGAGCTGTTTTTT. The full variable domain, in which reference TRBV7-3 and TRBJ2-2 provide the parts outside the CDR3, is GAGVSQTPSNKVTEKGKYVELRCDPISGHTALYWYRQSLGQGPEFLIYFQGTGAADDSGLPNDRFFAVRPEGSVSTLKIQRTERGDSAVYLCASSPSAGAVGELFFGEGSRLTVL.

This clone was observed once. The chain couples TRBV7-9 to TRBJ2-7; no clear D. The V end was cut by 4 bases, the J end by 7 bases, with 17 bases between. The CDR3 has 14 amino acids. In germline, CDR1 is SEHNR, CDR2 FQNEAQ (reference sequence). CDR3 sequence (DNA): TGTGCCAGCAGCTGGACCGCCGCCGGATTGGAGCAGTACTTC. Its protein product is CASSWTAAGLEQYF.

The V gene is TRBV5-1, the J gene TRBJ1-3; TRBD1 is a possible D gene (5 bases). CDR1 is SGHRS, CDR2 YFSETQ, per germline. V was clipped by 2 bases and J by 9 bases, with 18 bases between them. The CDR3 totals 15 residues. CDR3 sequence: CASSLTGRRGATIYF. CDR3 DNA: TGCGCCAGCAGCTTAACAGGACGCCGCGGGGCCACCATATATTTT.

The J gene is TRBJ1-5, the V gene TRBV19; tentative D call: TRBD1 (6 bases). Trimming removed 6 bases at V and 1 base at J, with 13 bases between. The germline gives CDR1 LNHDA, CDR2 SQIVND (reference sequence). The CDR3 totals 15 residues. CDR3 bases: TGTGCCAGTAGCCTTGACAGGTGGAGCAATCAGCCCCAGCATTTT. Translated: CASSLDRWSNQPQHF.

The rearrangement joins TRBV2 to TRBJ1-1; 8 bases map to TRBD1. Germline lookup yields CDR1 SNHLY and CDR2 FYNNEI. V lost 4 bases, J lost 6 bases, and 4 bases stayed unmatched. The CDR3 runs to 13 residues. CDR3 region: CASSVDRASEAFF. Written as DNA, the CDR3 is TGTGCCAGCAGTGTGGACAGGGCTTCTGAAGCTTTCTTT.

The chain has TRBV6-5 and TRBJ1-5; TRBD1 is a possible D gene (6 bases). Trimming removed 5 bases from V and 5 bases from J, with 13 bases in between. Germline assignment: CDR1 MNHEY and CDR2 SVGAGI. CDR3 length: 14 residues. CDR3 in amino acids: CASSLQGPDQPQHF. For the CDR3, the DNA is TGTGCCAGCAGTCTACAGGGCCCCGATCAGCCCCAGCATTTT.

Turning to this clone: At one end, the junction sequence differs from germline, possibly due to a read error. The rearrangement joins TRBV7-2 to TRBJ2-5, with D perhaps TRBD1 or TRBD2 (6 bases each). This CDR3 region has 15 residues. Germline V CDR1 and CDR2: SGHTA, FQGNSA. The CDR3 DNA is TGTGCCAGCAGCTTAAGAGGGGGGTTGCAAGGGACCCAGTACTTC. Amino acid sequence: CASSLRGGLQGTQYF.